Each of the 10 T cell receptor beta chains below was sequenced from the same sample in a study of blood T cell repertoires in COVID-19. TCRdb keeps only in-frame clones here, not all; method: immunoSEQ multiplex PCR. The sample yields roughly 250,000 clones, about nine tenths seen once. Sequenced input: PBMCs or T cells enriched from blood (not recorded which). Source of these receptors: a woman under 40 with acute COVID-19.

DNA for the CDR3: TGTGCCAGCAGCTTGGCCCTAGCGGGGGAACTTTCTGAGCAGTTCTTC. It encodes CASSLALAGELSEQFF. V usage is TRBV7-9 and J usage is TRBJ2-1; TRBD2 agrees at 10 bases. This CDR3 has 16 residues. The J segment lost 9 bases and the V segment lost 3 bases, leaving 11 bases of the junction unmatched. Germline V CDR1 and CDR2: SEHNR, FQNEAQ (reference sequence).

The V gene is TRBV27, the J gene TRBJ2-3, with D perhaps TRBD2 (5 bases). There are 13 residues in the CDR3. Trimming removed 5 bases from V and 8 bases from J, with 14 bases in between. Germline CDR1 is MNHEY and CDR2 is SMNVEV (reference sequence). In DNA, the CDR3 is TGTGCCAGCAGTACATGGACTGCTGGTACGCAGTATTTT. Protein: CASSTWTAGTQYF.

V and J are TRBV11-2 and TRBJ2-1; D perhaps matches TRBD1 (5 bases). This CDR3 region has 12 residues. Germline V CDR1 and CDR2: SGHAT, FQNNGV. Trimming cost V 2 bases and J 8 bases, with 7 bases left between them. The CDR3 bases are TGTGCCAGCAGCTTATGGGGCCATGAGCAGTTCTTC. Residues: CASSLWGHEQFF.

The chain recombines TRBV5-1 with TRBJ2-5, with 12 bases that match TRBD1. The CDR3 is made up of 15 amino acids. After removal of 4 bases from V and 4 bases from J, the junction contained 5 bases not matched to a gene. Looked up from germline, CDR1 is SGHRS and CDR2 is YFSETQ. In nucleotides, the CDR3 is TGCGCCAGCAGCAAGGGACAGGGGGCAGGAGAGACCCAGTACTTC. Amino acid sequence: CASSKGQGAGETQYF.

The rearrangement uses TRBV6-2 or TRBV6-3 and TRBJ2-7, with 8 bases matching TRBD2. The ends lost 2 bases at V and 3 bases at J; junction bases unmatched: 6. The CDR3 spans 15 residues. Germline CDR1 reads MNHEY; CDR2 reads SVGEGT. The CDR3 nucleotides are TGTGCCAGCAGTTACCGGGGCAGCGGGGGCTACGAGCAGTACTTC. This sequence encodes CASSYRGSGGYEQYF.

The chain couples TRBV5-6 to TRBJ1-6, with TRBD1 matching over 9 bases. Germline V CDR1 and CDR2: SGHDT, YYEEEE. CDR3 length equals 16 residues. Trimming removed 0 bases from V and 8 bases from J; junction bases left unmatched: 6. This CDR3 reads CASSLGDRGWDSPLHF. CDR3 DNA sequence: TGTGCCAGCAGCTTGGGTGACAGGGGGTGGGATTCACCCCTCCACTTT. The full variable domain, rest sourced from reference TRBV5-6 and TRBJ1-6, is DAGVTQSPTHLIKTRGQQVTLRCSPKSGHDTVSWYQQALGQGPQFIFQYYEEEERQRGNFPDRFSGHQFPNYSSELNVNALLLGDSALYLCASSLGDRGWDSPLHFGNGTRLTVT.

A remark on this clone: The same CDR3 arises from other DNA sequences in this sample as well. The chain joins TRBV5-1 to TRBJ1-1; D is perhaps TRBD1 (5 bases). V dropped 4 bases and J dropped 1 base, with 8 bases sitting between them. The CDR3 totals 13 residues. Germline lookup yields CDR1 SGHRS and CDR2 YFSETQ. The DNA of the CDR3 is TGCGCCAGCAGCCACGGACAGAACACTGAAGCTTTCTTT. The encoded protein is CASSHGQNTEAFF.

J is TRBJ1-1 and V is TRBV5-1, with D perhaps matching TRBD1 (5 bases). Looked up from germline, CDR1 is SGHRS and CDR2 is YFSETQ. This CDR3 is 13 amino acids long. Trimming left V 0 bases short and J 7 bases short, with 10 bases between. This CDR3 is CASSLDLRGEAFF. The DNA for the CDR3 is TGCGCCAGCAGCTTGGACCTTAGGGGTGAAGCTTTCTTT.

The sample holds one count of this clone. This rearrangement joins TRBV6-5 to TRBJ2-4; no reliable D call. This CDR3 is built from 15 residues. Trimming shortened V by 8 bases and J by 0 bases, and 14 bases separated the two germline ends. From germline, CDR1 is MNHEY and CDR2 SVGAGI. CDR3 bases: TGTGCCAGCCGGAGTTCTCTTCTAGCCAAAAACATTCAGTACTTC. This sequence encodes CASRSSLLAKNIQYF.

The genes are TRBV5-6 and TRBJ2-3; 7 bases fit TRBD1. This CDR3 contains 14 residues. J gave up 4 bases and V 0 bases, and 2 bases lay outside the gene matches. Germline CDR1 is SGHDT and CDR2 is YYEEEE. The CDR3 region is CASSLGTGPDTQYF. CDR3 coding DNA: TGTGCCAGCAGCTTGGGGACAGGACCAGATACGCAGTATTTT.